This T cell receptor beta chain was identified in a study of cytomegalovirus exposure and HLA in healthy donors. Overall study results and limits: Published work reported that the classifier diagnosed cytomegalovirus status with high specificity and sensitivity.

PCR amplification relied on 60 Vbeta primers (plus 13 Jbeta primers). Sequencing was performed with immunoSEQ multiplex PCR; in TCRdb, only in-frame clones are kept and a portion is missing. The repertoire has around 150,000 clones, around four fifths of them found once; the top ten carry roughly 9.3%. Points on this clone: Its specificity is not known.

The sequenced material came from PBMCs. This clonotype was sampled from a man between 18 and 35 years old in good health and CMV-seropositive.

The chain's CDR3 is CASSPQNALGELFF. DNA for the CDR3: TGCGCCAGCAGCCCACAAAACGCCCTGGGGGAGCTGTTTTTT. This chain connects TRBV5-1 to TRBJ2-2; D not certain. This CDR3 contains 14 residues. Germline values: CDR1 SGHRS, CDR2 YFSETQ. V lost 4 bases to trimming and J lost 8 bases, with 15 bases between them.